Listed below are T cell receptor beta chains from one sample, sequenced in a study of blood T cell repertoires in COVID-19. Clones were read by immunoSEQ multiplex PCR, and TCRdb kept only the in-frame ones, dropping some. The data contain tens of thousands of clones, about 91% of them singletons. Sequenced material: peripheral blood. The receptors here all came from a human donor with active COVID-19. The donor label of this sample is uncertain. CDR3s include the opening cysteine and the closing phenylalanine or tryptophan. A D gene is named only where the DNA matches it firmly. Some rows mark clone size as missing; the rest say once, few, many or name a class of expanded clone.

>TRBJ1-6|NA|NA|TRBV4-3
TGCGCCAGCAGCCAAGGGTCTATGTTCTATAATTCACCCCTCCACTTT
CASSQGSMFYNSPLHF
>TRBJ2-7|NA|NA|TRBV12-3/TRBV12-4
TGTGCCAGCAGTTTGGGCAGGGCCTACGAGCAGTACTTC
CASSLGRAYEQYF
>TRBJ2-2|NA|NA|TRBV6-2/TRBV6-3
TGTGCCAGCAGCGATGCAGGGGCCCCCACCGGGGAGCTGTTTTTT
CASSDAGAPTGELFF
>TRBJ2-3|NA|TRBD1|TRBV18
TGTGCCAGCTCACCGACAGGGGGAGCAGATACGCAGTATTTT
CASSPTGGADTQYF
>TRBJ2-7|NA|TRBD1|TRBV4-3
TGCGCCAGCAGCCAAGAGGTGGGGACAGGGGGGCACGAGCAGTACTTC
CASSQEVGTGGHEQYF
>TRBJ2-7|NA|NA|TRBV7-2
TGTGCCAGCAGCCCCACCAGACTCTCAACCTTCTACGAGCAGTACTTC
CASSPTRLSTFYEQYF
>TRBJ2-3|NA|TRBD2|TRBV5-1
TGCGCCAGCAGCTTGGAGGGGCGGGAGATTGCAGATACGCAGTATTTT
CASSLEGREIADTQYF
>TRBJ1-1|once|NA|TRBV28
TGTGCCAGCAACCCATCGGGGGTCGGCGGCACTGAAGCTTTCTTT
CASNPSGVGGTEAFF
>TRBJ2-3|NA|NA|TRBV10-3
TGTGCCATCAGTGGGGTAGCGGACACGCTCACAGATACGCAGTATTTT
CAISGVADTLTDTQYF
>TRBJ2-5|NA|NA|TRBV7-3
TGTGCCAGCAGCTCCCCGGGGGGCCGGGAGACCCAGTACTTC
CASSSPGGRETQYF
>TRBJ2-7|NA|TRBD1|TRBV19
TGTGCCAGTAGTATCGAGGGGACAGGGAACGAGCAGTACTTC
CASSIEGTGNEQYF
>TRBJ1-6|few|NA|TRBV11-2
TGTGCCAGCAGCTTAGCGGAGGCCCGAACCAATTCACCCCTCCACTTT
CASSLAEARTNSPLHF
>TRBJ2-7|NA|NA|TRBV7-6
TGTGCCAGCAGCTCTCGCGGGACGGAACATTACGAGCAGTACTTC
CASSSRGTEHYEQYF
>TRBJ1-3|NA|TRBD1|TRBV5-5
TGTGCCAGCAGCTCCCGAGGACAGGGGTCAAACACCATATATTTT
CASSSRGQGSNTIYF
>TRBJ2-5|NA|TRBD2|TRBV18
TGTGCCAGCTCACCACCTAGCGGGAGGGGAGAGACCCAGTACTTC
CASSPPSGRGETQYF
>TRBJ2-5|NA|NA|TRBV18
TGTGCCAGCTCAGGAGGAGTCGCGGGTCGTCAAGAGACCCAGTACTTC
CASSGGVAGRQETQYF
>TRBJ1-2|once|TRBD1|TRBV9
TGTGCCAGCAGCGCCAGGGGGCCGGCGGGGGGCTACACCTTC
CASSARGPAGGYTF
>TRBJ2-7|NA|TRBD1|TRBV7-9
TGTGCCAGCAGCCTGGGACAGGGGCTCTACGAGCAGTACTTC
CASSLGQGLYEQYF
>TRBJ2-5|few|TRBD1|TRBV5-1
TGCGCCAGCAGCATAGACAGGGTCGGGCTAGAGACCCAGTACTTC
CASSIDRVGLETQYF
>TRBJ1-5|once|NA|TRBV5-6
TGTGCCAGCAGCTTGGGGGCCGTAATCAATCAGCCCCAGCATTTT
CASSLGAVINQPQHF
>TRBJ1-1|once|TRBD1|TRBV19
TGTGCCAGTAGGGGGACAGGGGGAAAGTACACTGAAGCTTTCTTT
CASRGTGGKYTEAFF
>TRBJ2-5|once|NA|TRBV9
TGTGCCAGCAGCGTGGGGGGAGTGGGTAAAGAGACCCAGTACTTC
CASSVGGVGKETQYF
>TRBJ2-3|NA|TRBD2|TRBV11-2
TGTGCCAGCAGCTACACTAGCGGGCACCCCACAGATACGCAGTATTTT
CASSYTSGHPTDTQYF
>TRBJ2-7|once|NA|TRBV18
TGTGCCAGCTCCGACTTAGACGAGCAGTACTTC
CASSDLDEQYF